What follows describes a single T cell receptor beta chain. Its antigen is not known. The data originate from a study of PD-L1 blockade in urothelial cancer. About the study: Males with bladder-origin urothelial cancer made up about 90% of the roughly 29 patients. Analyses used blood from 3 weeks (second dose) and 6 weeks after treatment start. General study results and limits: Survival was better when pretreatment blood TCR clonality fell below the median.

Produced via immunoSEQ multiplex PCR; TCRdb's table is partial and in-frame only. The sample shows about 91,000 clones, roughly 90% of them seen only once. Patients had urothelial carcinoma that was locally advanced or metastatic. Germline loops: CDR1 SGHRS, CDR2 YFSETQ. CDR3 length equals 14 residues. V lost 4 bases, J lost 6 bases, and 17 bases lay in between. The TCR sequence derives from a man aged 55 to 69 with urothelial cancer. Sequencing used PBMCs, obtained around atezolizumab (anti-PD-L1) treatment. This sequence joins TRBV5-1 and TRBJ2-7, with D possibly matching TRBD1 (5 bases). The DNA for the CDR3 is TGCGCCAGCAGCCTGGAAGGGGTGGCGAGCGAGCAGTACTTC. Translating it yields CASSLEGVASEQYF.